The 25 T cell receptor beta chains below come from one sample, sequenced in a study of shared clonotypes between healthy human individuals. Repertoires were generated with immunoSEQ multiplex PCR, while TCRdb's copy carries only in-frame clones and drops some. Of about a million clones in the sample, about 74% were seen once. The sequencing input was memory CD4+ T cells sorted from blood. As to subset: CD45RA-negative fraction. These receptors all come from a man aged 18-30 years in good health.

The gene calls are TRBV2 and TRBJ2-7; 8 nucleotides line up with TRBD1. Unmatched junction bases numbered 4, after V lost 6 bases and J lost 3 bases. The V gene's germline CDR1 is SNHLY and CDR2 FYNNEI. The CDR3 runs 13 residues. CDR3 nucleotide sequence: TGTGCCAGCAGGGTGGACAGGGTCTACGAGCAGTACTTC. This translates into CASRVDRVYEQYF.

CDR3 sequence (DNA): TGTGCCAGCAGCCCGAGCGGGGGGTTAGCCGGCTACACCTTC. It specifies CASSPSGGLAGYTF. The V and J genes are TRBV7-2 and TRBJ1-2; D is possibly TRBD1 (5 bases). Deletions cut 5 bases from V and 8 bases from J, with 18 bases between. This CDR3 is built from 14 residues. Germline CDR1 reads SGHTA; CDR2 reads FQGNSA.

The table lists this clone with a few counts. CDR3 sequence: CASSFSSSSYEQYF. The CDR3 nucleotides read TGTGCCAGCAGCTTTTCCAGTAGCTCCTACGAGCAGTACTTC. The chain links TRBV7-9 to TRBJ2-7; no clear D gene. The CDR3 covers 14 residues. From germline, CDR1 is SEHNR and CDR2 FQNEAQ (reference sequence). V lost 3 bases to trimming and J lost 0 bases, with 9 bases between them.

The chain is built from TRBV2 and TRBJ2-5; no definite D call. CDR1 is SNHLY, CDR2 FYNNEI, per germline. CDR3 length equals 13 residues. Trimming shortened V by 8 bases and J by 4 bases, and 14 bases separated the two germline ends. The CDR3 region is CASSVPGLETQYF. DNA of the CDR3: TGTGCCAGCTCCGTTCCCGGCCTAGAGACCCAGTACTTC.

This clone turned up a few times. The CDR3 coding sequence is TGTGCCAGCAGTGGACGCCTCGCGAACACCGGGGAGCTGTTTTTT. Translating it yields CASSGRLANTGELFF. The rearrangement uses TRBV6-6 and TRBJ2-2; D gene unclear. The CDR3 covers 15 residues. The germline CDR1 and CDR2 sequences are MNHNY and SVGAGI (reference sequence). Trimming removed 5 bases from V and 0 bases from J, with 10 bases in between.

The chain is built from TRBV5-8 and TRBJ1-5, with D perhaps matching TRBD1 (6 bases). The germline V and J ends were trimmed by 4 bases and 2 bases, with 13 bases remaining between them. There are 15 residues in the CDR3. Germline V CDR1 and CDR2: SGHTS, YDEGEE. The CDR3 here is CASSPGTQGNQPQHF. CDR3 in DNA: TGTGCCAGCAGCCCGGGGACACAGGGCAATCAGCCCCAGCATTTT.

The chain recombines TRBV4-1 with TRBJ2-7, with a tentative D call TRBD1 (6 bases). Per the germline V gene, CDR1 is MGHRA and CDR2 is YSYEKL. The V gene lost 4 bases and the J gene lost 2 bases, with 18 bases spanning the gap. The CDR3 is 16 residues long. CDR3 amino acids: CASSLAQGPTTYEQYF. Written as DNA, the CDR3 is TGCGCCAGCAGCCTTGCGCAGGGGCCCACGACCTACGAGCAGTACTTC.

The chain joins TRBV5-1 to TRBJ2-3; D is perhaps TRBD1 or TRBD2 (5 bases each). Trimming removed 6 bases from V and 7 bases from J, with 21 bases in between. There are 15 residues in the CDR3. Germline V gene data show CDR1 as SGHRS and CDR2 as YFSETQ. The CDR3 spells CASTLGTTTSHTQYF. The DNA of the CDR3 is TGCGCCAGCACCCTCGGGACGACCACATCGCATACGCAGTATTTT.

V is TRBV7-2 and J is TRBJ1-1; 8 bases are shared with TRBD1. V lost 5 bases, J lost 6 bases, and 14 bases stayed unmatched. This CDR3 spans 16 amino acids. The germline CDR1 and CDR2 sequences are SGHTA and FQGNSA. The CDR3 loop reads CASSPGTGRGSPEAFF. The CDR3 region has the DNA TGTGCCAGCAGCCCAGGGACAGGTCGGGGTAGCCCTGAAGCTTTCTTT. Supplemented by reference TRBV7-2 and TRBJ1-1, the full variable domain reads GAGVSQSPSNKVTEKGKDVELRCDPISGHTALYWYRQSLGQGLEFLIYFQGNSAPDKSGLPSDRFSAERTGGSVSTLTIQRTQQEDSAVYLCASSPGTGRGSPEAFFGQGTRLTVV.

The chain carries TRBV9 and TRBJ2-1; the match to TRBD2 covers 8 bases. The germline V gene encodes CDR1 SGDLS and CDR2 YYNGEE. This CDR3 contains 15 residues. Trimming cost V 3 bases and J 7 bases; bases outside gene matches: 9. The CDR3 nucleotides are TGTGCCAGCAGCGCACTGGGCGGGGGGCTGAATGAGCAGTTCTTC. Amino acids: CASSALGGGLNEQFF.

Details on this clone: A far more abundant clone sits one base away, making this likely a read error. The chain is built from TRBV5-4 and TRBJ1-2, with D unclear. The germline gives CDR1 SGHNT, CDR2 YYREEE (reference sequence). The CDR3 extends over 12 amino acids. This CDR3 reads CASSLDLEGCTF. CDR3 nucleotide sequence: TGTGCCAGCAGCTTGGATTTAGAAGGCTGCACCTTC.

CDR3 coding DNA: TGTGCCATCCTACCCGGGACTAACTATGGCTACACCTTC. This codes for CAILPGTNYGYTF. The chain uses TRBV28 and TRBJ1-2; D ambiguous. Trimming shortened V by 10 bases and J by 0 bases, and 12 bases separated the two germline ends. Germline CDR1 reads MDHEN; CDR2 reads SYDVKM. This CDR3 contains 13 residues.

The chain has TRBV11-2 and TRBJ2-1; D may correspond to TRBD1 or TRBD2 (5 bases each). Per the germline V gene, CDR1 is SGHAT and CDR2 is FQNNGV. The CDR3 runs 14 residues. With 2 bases removed from V and 4 bases from J, the gap between germline ends came to 9 bases. The CDR3 nucleotides are TGTGCCAGCAGCTTAAGGGGACCTTACAATGAGCAGTTCTTC. Translating gives CASSLRGPYNEQFF.

Notes on this clone: Within the sample, other DNA sequences also encode this same CDR3. The rearrangement joins TRBV7-2 to TRBJ1-4, with D tentatively TRBD1 (5 bases). Germline values: CDR1 SGHTA, CDR2 FQGNSA. There are 13 residues in the CDR3. Trimming took off 1 base at V and 7 bases at J, with 7 bases between the two ends. The CDR3 DNA reads as TGTGCCAGCAGCTTAGGCGGGGGTGAAAAACTGTTTTTT. Its protein is CASSLGGGEKLFF.

This chain links TRBV12-5 with TRBJ2-6; no clear D gene. CDR1 and CDR2 from the germline V gene are LGHNT and FRNRAP. The V end was cut by 0 bases, the J end by 0 bases, with 6 bases between. This CDR3 contains 16 residues. CDR3: CASGLVHSSGANVLTF. The CDR3 DNA reads as TGTGCTAGTGGTTTGGTACACAGCTCTGGGGCCAACGTCCTGACTTTC.

The chain couples TRBV2 to TRBJ1-3; D is unclear. The V end was cut by 4 bases, the J end by 1 base, with 8 bases between. The CDR3 covers 14 residues. Germline V gene lookup returns CDR1 SNHLY and CDR2 FYNNEI. The CDR3 loop is CASSVTGSGNTIYF. Written as DNA, the CDR3 is TGTGCCAGCAGTGTGACTGGGTCTGGAAACACCATATATTTT.

The chain has TRBV5-1 and TRBJ1-1, with D possibly TRBD1 on 6 matching bases. Germline CDR1 is SGHRS and CDR2 is YFSETQ. Trimming stripped 5 bases from V and 1 base from J, with 9 bases between. The CDR3 runs 13 residues. The CDR3 is CASRGAPNTEAFF. The CDR3 DNA reads as TGCGCCAGCAGGGGGGCCCCGAACACTGAAGCTTTCTTT.

This clone was seen many times. The V call is TRBV7-9, the J call TRBJ2-1, with TRBD2 as a possible D gene (5 bases). Looked up from germline, CDR1 is SEHNR and CDR2 is FQNEAQ (reference sequence). Trimming pared 4 bases from V and 6 bases from J, leaving 13 bases between. The CDR3 has 14 amino acids. In DNA form, the CDR3 reads TGTGCCAGCAGCTCGGAGGCCGCGCCCAATGAGCAGTTCTTC. Translated: CASSSEAAPNEQFF.

The chain employs TRBV15 and TRBJ1-2, with 8 bases aligning to TRBD1. Unmatched junction bases numbered 6, after V lost 7 bases and J lost 2 bases. The CDR3 runs to 14 residues. The V gene's germline CDR1 is LNHNV and CDR2 YYDKDF (reference sequence). CDR3 sequence reads: CATTPQGANYGYTF. CDR3 bases: TGTGCCACCACTCCTCAGGGGGCGAACTATGGCTACACCTTC.

This clone was observed a few times. Other nucleotide sequences in the sample specify the same CDR3. The chain employs TRBV6-4 and TRBJ2-6, with D possibly TRBD1 on 6 matching bases. Germline CDR1 and CDR2: MRHNA and SNTAGT. The CDR3 sequence is 14 residues long. Trimming left V 8 bases short and J 0 bases short, with 8 bases between. The CDR3 region is CASRTDSGANVLTF. CDR3 in DNA: TGTGCCAGCCGGACAGACTCTGGGGCCAACGTCCTGACTTTC.

The V gene is TRBV18, the J gene TRBJ1-2; D not certain. Germline V lookup: CDR1 KGHSH, CDR2 LQKENI. Deletions cut 0 bases from V and 6 bases from J, with 11 bases between. The CDR3 length is 14 residues. The CDR3 nucleotides are TGTGCCAGCTCACCACCGATATTCCAGAATGGCTACACCTTC. This translates into CASSPPIFQNGYTF.

CDR3 amino acids: CASSQFMTSPNEQFF. The CDR3 nucleotides are TGTGCCAGCAGCCAATTTATGACTAGTCCCAATGAGCAGTTCTTC. The chain couples TRBV11-3 to TRBJ2-1, with D perhaps TRBD2 (6 bases). CDR3 size: 15 residues. CDR1 and CDR2 from the germline V gene are SGHNT and YENEEA. V lost 5 bases, J lost 6 bases, and 17 bases lay in between.

The chain has TRBV28 and TRBJ2-7; D may be TRBD2 (5 bases). V was clipped by 8 bases and J by 6 bases, with 14 bases between them. The germline gives CDR1 MDHEN, CDR2 SYDVKM. The CDR3 has 12 residues. The CDR3 coding sequence is TGTGCCAGCTGGCGGCCAGGAGGCGAGCAGTACTTC. Translation gives CASWRPGGEQYF.

The V call is TRBV5-1, the J call TRBJ2-7; perhaps TRBD2 as D (6 bases). The germline CDR1 and CDR2 sequences are SGHRS and YFSETQ. V lost 1 base and J 4 bases, leaving 9 bases between the germline ends. This CDR3 is 13 amino acids long. CDR3 bases: TGCGCCAGCAGCTTGAACGGGGGTTACGAGCAGTACTTC. Protein product: CASSLNGGYEQYF.

This clone has just a few counts. The CDR3: CASSPQDRGDQPQHF. Here the CDR3 DNA reads TGTGCCAGCAGCCCTCAAGACAGGGGGGATCAGCCCCAGCATTTT. The chain recombines TRBV7-2 with TRBJ1-5; 9 bases match TRBD1. The V gene's germline CDR1 is SGHTA and CDR2 FQGNSA. Unmatched junction bases numbered 7, after V lost 5 bases and J lost 5 bases. The CDR3 covers 15 residues. Drawing the rest from reference TRBV7-2 and TRBJ1-5, the complete variable domain is GAGVSQSPSNKVTEKGKDVELRCDPISGHTALYWYRQSLGQGLEFLIYFQGNSAPDKSGLPSDRFSAERTGGSVSTLTIQRTQQEDSAVYLCASSPQDRGDQPQHFGDGTRLSIL.